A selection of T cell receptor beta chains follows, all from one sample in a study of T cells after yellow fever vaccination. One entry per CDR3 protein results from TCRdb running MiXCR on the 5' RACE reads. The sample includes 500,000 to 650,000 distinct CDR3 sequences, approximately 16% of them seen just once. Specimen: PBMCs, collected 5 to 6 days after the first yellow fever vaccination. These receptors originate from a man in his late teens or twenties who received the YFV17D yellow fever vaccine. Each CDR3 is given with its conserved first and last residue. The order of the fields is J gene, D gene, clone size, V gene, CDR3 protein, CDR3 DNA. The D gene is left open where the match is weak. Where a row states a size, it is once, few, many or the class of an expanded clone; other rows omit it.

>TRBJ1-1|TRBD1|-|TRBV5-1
CASSYLQGRDTEAFF
TGCGCCAGCAGCTATTTACAGGGGAGGGACACTGAAGCTTTCTTT
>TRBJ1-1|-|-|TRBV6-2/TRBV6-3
CASRQGSEAFF
TGTGCCAGCAGGCAGGGTTCTGAAGCTTTCTTT
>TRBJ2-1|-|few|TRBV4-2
CASSHVLNGVNEQFF
TGTGCCAGCAGCCATGTCTTAAACGGGGTCAATGAGCAGTTCTTC
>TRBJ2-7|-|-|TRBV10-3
CAISELEGYEQYF
TGTGCCATCAGTGAGTTGGAGGGGTACGAGCAGTACTTC
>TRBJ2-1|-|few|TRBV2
CATQGPLTYNEQFF
TGTGCCACTCAGGGGCCTCTAACCTACAATGAGCAGTTCTTC
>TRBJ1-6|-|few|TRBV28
CASSGSRGINSPLHF
TGTGCCAGCAGTGGTAGCAGGGGTATCAATTCACCCCTCCACTTT
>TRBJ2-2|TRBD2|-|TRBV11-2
CASSFREVAGNTGELFF
TGTGCCAGCAGCTTCCGCGAGGTAGCGGGTAACACCGGGGAGCTGTTTTTT
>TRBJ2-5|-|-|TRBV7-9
CASSLLRDQETQYF
TGTGCCAGCAGCTTACTTCGGGACCAAGAGACCCAGTACTTC
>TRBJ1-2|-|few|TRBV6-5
CASGQNYGYTF
TGTGCCAGCGGACAGAACTATGGCTACACCTTC
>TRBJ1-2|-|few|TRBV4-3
CASSQDLLTGGYTF
TGCGCCAGCAGCCAAGATCTCCTAACGGGAGGCTACACCTTC
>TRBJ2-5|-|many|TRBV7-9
CASSYDLQETQYF
TGTGCCAGCAGCTACGACTTACAAGAGACCCAGTACTTC
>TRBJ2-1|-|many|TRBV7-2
CASSSDQSSYNEQFF
TGTGCCAGCAGCTCAGACCAGAGCTCCTACAATGAGCAGTTCTTC
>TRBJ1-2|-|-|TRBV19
CASRPTLMGAYGYTF
TGTGCCAGTAGGCCCACCCTTATGGGGGCTTATGGCTACACCTTC
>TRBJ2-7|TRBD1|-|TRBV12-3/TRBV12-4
CASSYTTGANEQYF
TGTGCCAGCAGTTATACGACAGGGGCCAACGAGCAGTACTTC
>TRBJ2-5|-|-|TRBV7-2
CASSTGGFQETQYF
TGTGCCAGCAGTACTGGGGGGTTTCAAGAGACCCAGTACTTC